This T cell receptor beta chain was retrieved from a study of chemoradiotherapy in HPV16-positive cancers (dated by TCRdb to the early 2020s). For context, the study as a whole: Candidate HPV-specific T-cell clones and common TCR motifs were defined through functional T-cell assays on cells from a couple of HPV16-positive patients. The study set out to ask whether T-cell immunity against the HPV oncoproteins E6 and E7 changes over the course of chemoradiotherapy and whether that immunity affects survival. TCR repertoires from around 80 patients with HPV-related cancers were then used to track the candidate HPV-specific TCRs and motifs.

The CDR3 measures 15 amino acids from cysteine to phenylalanine. The CDR3 DNA has 45 bases and is translated from base 1. From a lookup of the germline V gene, CDR1 and CDR2 are SGHRS and YFSETQ. Trimming accounts for 0 bases at V and 6 bases at J, while the number of junction bases matched to no gene is 3. Regarding this clone: What antigen it recognizes has not been identified. No base qualities exist here, and no much larger clone lies one base off it.

Libraries were constructed by the immunoSEQ multiplex PCR assay. TCRdb mirrors the immuneACCESS table, restricted to in-frame sequences. Some clones are absent from its copies; in checked studies, under half trace to an unresolved V gene, and the reason for the others is unknown. This sample is represented by about 68,000 clones; roughly 90% of them were singletons. The ten largest clones add up to around 4.4% of the sample. Repertoires were sampled repeatedly over the course of chemoradiotherapy so that clonal expansion in the tumor microenvironment could be followed. Study-wide conclusions, independent of this receptor: Expansion of candidate HPV-specific clones and E7-related TCR motifs was observed in the tumor microenvironment during treatment, whereas no such expansion was observed for non-HPV-specific T cells. The functional definition of HPV-specific T cells was derived from only two HPV16-positive patients, and the survival association was reported for HPV16-positive patients. Improved recurrence-free survival in HPV16-positive patients was associated with expansion of HPV-responsive T cells during chemoradiotherapy.

The chain joins TRBV5-1 to TRBJ2-1; 10 nucleotides in the junction match TRBD1. The sample here was blood, taken from a patient who underwent chemoradiotherapy. The receptor comes from a human donor with HPV-associated anogenital cancer. The CDR3 corresponds to CASSLEGQGFNEQFF. The nucleotide sequence is given as TGCGCCAGCAGCTTGGAGGGACAGGGGTTCAATGAGCAGTTCTTC.